Listed below are T cell receptor beta chains from one sample, sequenced in a study of spatial heterogeneity in lung cancer. TCRdb called the 5' RACE reads again in MiXCR, with one record for every CDR3 protein. Here the sample spans 55,000 to 70,000 distinct CDR3 sequences, about 5.9% being singletons. This specimen consisted of PBMCs, obtained at surgery. These receptors were taken from a female donor with early-stage non-small cell lung cancer. The CDR3 runs from the conserved cysteine through the conserved F or W. Each record gives: V gene, clone size, CDR3 protein. Only part of the rows carry a size: once, few, many, or a class if the clone is expanded.

v_call: TRBV5-1; clone_size: many; cdr3_aa: CASSLGWVSDEDNSPLHF
v_call: TRBV9; clone_size: NA; cdr3_aa: CASSVGGIRRNTGELFF
v_call: TRBV6-1; clone_size: NA; cdr3_aa: CASPPGPGLNTEAFF
v_call: TRBV7-9; clone_size: few; cdr3_aa: CASSTRQGQNTEAFF
v_call: TRBV29-1; clone_size: few; cdr3_aa: CSVPGPNYEQYF
v_call: TRBV4-2; clone_size: NA; cdr3_aa: CASSQESIRRGPEKLFF
v_call: TRBV29-1; clone_size: many; cdr3_aa: CSVGLAGGPGRDEQFF
v_call: TRBV20-1; clone_size: many; cdr3_aa: CSARPTPGMEPQHF
v_call: TRBV6-6; clone_size: few; cdr3_aa: CASRKPGQETQYF
v_call: TRBV28; clone_size: many; cdr3_aa: CASHPTGGSQPQHF
v_call: TRBV20-1; clone_size: NA; cdr3_aa: CSARDARGHTGELFF
v_call: TRBV10-2; clone_size: many; cdr3_aa: CASSESAGQGYEQYF
v_call: TRBV6-4; clone_size: many; cdr3_aa: CASSAEENTEAFF
v_call: TRBV20-1; clone_size: many; cdr3_aa: CSASPMSGGARDTQYF
v_call: TRBV6-5; clone_size: many; cdr3_aa: CASSYWREGNEQFF
v_call: TRBV12-3/TRBV12-4; clone_size: many; cdr3_aa: CASSAGTGSHEQFF
v_call: TRBV20-1; clone_size: many; cdr3_aa: CSATSYSTGPNYGYTF
v_call: TRBV7-3; clone_size: NA; cdr3_aa: CASSLTGRGEKLFF
v_call: TRBV6-6; clone_size: many; cdr3_aa: CASCTGGGNEQFF
v_call: TRBV6-1; clone_size: NA; cdr3_aa: CASRPRGPETQYF
v_call: TRBV6-5; clone_size: NA; cdr3_aa: CASSYMGAGNTIYF
v_call: TRBV7-9; clone_size: many; cdr3_aa: CASTHPQGNSPLHF
v_call: TRBV28; clone_size: many; cdr3_aa: CASAQGSNNQPQHF
v_call: TRBV6-1; clone_size: few; cdr3_aa: CASSGIPLTRTSTDTQYF
v_call: TRBV5-1; clone_size: many; cdr3_aa: CASRAGAGGPQETQYF
v_call: TRBV5-6; clone_size: NA; cdr3_aa: CASSGTSGPPPYEQYF
v_call: TRBV28; clone_size: many; cdr3_aa: CASSRLGGSYTF
v_call: TRBV5-1; clone_size: many; cdr3_aa: CASSFSDSEETQYF
v_call: TRBV27; clone_size: NA; cdr3_aa: CASRGQVYNSPLHF
v_call: TRBV20-1; clone_size: many; cdr3_aa: CSGTMNTEAFF
v_call: TRBV20-1; clone_size: few; cdr3_aa: CSARDMAGGNEQFF
v_call: TRBV19; clone_size: few; cdr3_aa: CASSISTSHYQETQYF
v_call: TRBV19; clone_size: NA; cdr3_aa: CASSLGALDYGYTF
v_call: TRBV28; clone_size: few; cdr3_aa: CASGTGDFYNEQFF
v_call: TRBV5-4; clone_size: few; cdr3_aa: CVSQGQDTEAFF